This T cell receptor (beta chain) was sequenced during a study of cytomegalovirus exposure and HLA in healthy donors. Study results and caveats: In a later analysis, at a false discovery rate of 0.05, about 17,000 TCR beta sequences matched HLA alleles.

This clone was counted between two and nine times. The antigen is unknown. A multiplex PCR was run with 60 Vbeta primers and 13 Jbeta primers. Method: immunoSEQ multiplex PCR; TCRdb's copy keeps in-frame clones and lacks some. The sample includes fewer than 250,000 clones, about 78% seen only once; the top ten take approximately 3.9%. Trimming removed 1 base at V and 1 base at J, with 11 bases between. Germline V gene sequence: CDR1 SGHRS, CDR2 YFSETQ. The CDR3 covers 15 residues. The receptor comes from a male donor in good health and CMV-seronegative. Sample: PBMCs. The J gene is TRBJ1-1, the V gene TRBV5-1, with D tentatively TRBD1 (5 bases). The CDR3 spells CASSLRRGPNTEAFF. CDR3 bases: TGCGCCAGCAGCTTGCGGAGGGGCCCGAACACTGAAGCTTTCTTT.